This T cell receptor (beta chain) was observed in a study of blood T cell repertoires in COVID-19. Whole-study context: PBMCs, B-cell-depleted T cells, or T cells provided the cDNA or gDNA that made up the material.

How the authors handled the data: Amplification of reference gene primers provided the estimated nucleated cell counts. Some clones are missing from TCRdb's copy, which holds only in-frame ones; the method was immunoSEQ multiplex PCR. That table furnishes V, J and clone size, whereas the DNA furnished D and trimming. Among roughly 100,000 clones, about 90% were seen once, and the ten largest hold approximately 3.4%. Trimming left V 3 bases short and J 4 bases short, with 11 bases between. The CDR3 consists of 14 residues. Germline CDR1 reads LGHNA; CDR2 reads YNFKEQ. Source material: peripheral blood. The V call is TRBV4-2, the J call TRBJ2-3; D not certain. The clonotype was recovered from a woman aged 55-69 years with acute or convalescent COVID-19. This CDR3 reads CASSQGPEADTQYF. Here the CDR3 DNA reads TGTGCCAGCAGCCAGGGTCCTGAGGCAGATACGCAGTATTTT.